This T cell receptor (beta chain) was recorded in a study of blood T cell repertoires in COVID-19. Study in general: T cells, B-cell-depleted T cells, or PBMCs supplied cDNA or gDNA.

As originally analysed: Scientists estimated how many nucleated cells there were by amplifying reference gene primers. Clones were sequenced by immunoSEQ multiplex PCR, and TCRdb holds only the in-frame ones, with some missing. That table gives V, J and clone size, and the DNA gave D and trimming. This table has about 64,000 clones, roughly 80% appearing once. The V end lost 5 bases, the J end lost 6 bases, and 14 bases lay between the germline ends. The CDR3 sequence is 14 residues long. Germline V CDR1 and CDR2: SGHNT, YENEEA. In its sample, this clone was seen a few times. Patients from Seattle were sampled longitudinally, starting during active infection.

The J gene is TRBJ2-1, the V gene TRBV11-3; D gene ambiguous. Material: peripheral blood. The origin of this receptor is a man aged 60 to 75 with COVID-19, enrolled during active disease. CDR3 coding DNA: TGTGCCAGCAGCCCTGGGCTTTTTAGCAATGAGCAGTTCTTC. Encoded protein: CASSPGLFSNEQFF.